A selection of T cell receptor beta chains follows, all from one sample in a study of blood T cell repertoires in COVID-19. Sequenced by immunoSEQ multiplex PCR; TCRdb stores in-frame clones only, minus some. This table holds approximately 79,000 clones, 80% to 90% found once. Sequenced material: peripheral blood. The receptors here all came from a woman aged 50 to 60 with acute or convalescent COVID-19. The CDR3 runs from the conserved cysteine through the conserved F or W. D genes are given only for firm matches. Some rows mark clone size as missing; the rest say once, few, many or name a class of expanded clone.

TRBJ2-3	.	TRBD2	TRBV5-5	TGTGCCAGCAGCTGGGGGGGACTAGTGTCAGATACGCAGTATTTT	CASSWGGLVSDTQYF
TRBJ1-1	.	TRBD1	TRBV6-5	TGTGCCAGCAGCCAGGACAGGGGGGGCACTGAAGCTTTCTTT	CASSQDRGGTEAFF
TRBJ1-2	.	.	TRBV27	TGTGCCAGCAGTTTAGGTTTCGGGGTCCCCTATGGCTACACCTTC	CASSLGFGVPYGYTF
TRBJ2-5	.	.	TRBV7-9	TGTGCCAGCAGCTTAGGTTCCGGGCAAGAGACCCAGTACTTC	CASSLGSGQETQYF
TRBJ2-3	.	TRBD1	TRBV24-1	TGTGCCACACAGGGGAACACAGATACGCAGTATTTT	CATQGNTDTQYF
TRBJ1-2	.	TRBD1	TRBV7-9	TGTGCCAGCAGCCCATGGGACAGAATTAACTATGGCTACACCTTC	CASSPWDRINYGYTF
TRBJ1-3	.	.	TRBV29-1	TGCAGCGTTGCACTTGCTGGAAACACCATATATTTT	CSVALAGNTIYF
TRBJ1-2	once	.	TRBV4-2	TGTGCCAGCAGCCAAGATGGAGGGATAGGTGGCTACACCTTC	CASSQDGGIGGYTF
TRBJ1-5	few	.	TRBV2	TGTGCCAGCAGTAAGGAGACAGTGTATAGCAATCAGCCCCAGCATTTT	CASSKETVYSNQPQHF
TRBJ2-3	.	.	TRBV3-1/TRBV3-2	TGTGCCAGCAGCCACTCACGCGGAGGGCATGCAGATACGCAGTATTTT	CASSHSRGGHADTQYF
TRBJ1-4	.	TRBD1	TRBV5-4	TGTGCCAGCAGCTTGGACCCAGGGGGCACAGAAAAACTGTTTTTT	CASSLDPGGTEKLFF
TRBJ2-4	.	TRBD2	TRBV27	TGTGCCAGCAGTATAATAGCGGGTAGTGACATTCAGTACTTC	CASSIIAGSDIQYF
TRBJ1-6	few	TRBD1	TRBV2	TGTGCCAGCAGTGAATTAGGGGGCTCATATAATTCACCCCTCCACTTT	CASSELGGSYNSPLHF
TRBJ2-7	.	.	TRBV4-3	TGCGCCAGCAGCCCCGGCGGGATAACAGACTACGAGCAGTACTTC	CASSPGGITDYEQYF
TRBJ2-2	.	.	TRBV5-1	TGCGCCAGCAGCTTCACCGGGACTCAGGCGAACACCGGGGAGCTGTTTTTT	CASSFTGTQANTGELFF
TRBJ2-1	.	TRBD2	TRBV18	TGTGCCAGCTCACCACTGACTAGCGGGAGTTACAATGAGCAGTTCTTC	CASSPLTSGSYNEQFF
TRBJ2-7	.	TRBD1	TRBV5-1	TGCGCCAGCAGCTCCACCGGGACAGGGGAACACGAGCAGTACTTC	CASSSTGTGEHEQYF
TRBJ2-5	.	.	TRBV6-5	TGTGCCAGTGGGGGCCTTCAAGAGACCCAGTACTTC	CASGGLQETQYF
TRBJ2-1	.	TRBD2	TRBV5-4	TGTGCCAGCAGCTTGGGCGGGGGGGTGAATGAGCAGTTCTTC	CASSLGGGVNEQFF
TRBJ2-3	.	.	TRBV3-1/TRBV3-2	TGTGCCAGCAGCCGCAGGACAGCTAGCACAGATACGCAGTATTTT	CASSRRTASTDTQYF
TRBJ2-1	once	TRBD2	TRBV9	TGTGCCAGCAGCGTAGGATCCGCGGGAGGGCGGCTGGATGAGCAGTTCTTC	CASSVGSAGGRLDEQFF
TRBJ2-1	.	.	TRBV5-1	TGCGCCAGCAGCGCCGACTTAGTAGGTGAGCAGTTCTTC	CASSADLVGEQFF
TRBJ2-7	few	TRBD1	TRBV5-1	TGCGCCAGCAGCCCCCAGTTAGGGACAGGGGGCTACGAGCAGTACTTC	CASSPQLGTGGYEQYF
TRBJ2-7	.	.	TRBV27	TGTGCCAGCATCCTAATCTCAGGGCCGCCTAATCGTATAATGAGCTCCTACGAGCAGTACTTC	CASILISGPPNRIMSSYEQYF
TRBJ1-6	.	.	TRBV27	TGTGCCAGCATGGAGGGTATGACCTATAATTCACCCCTCCACTTT	CASMEGMTYNSPLHF
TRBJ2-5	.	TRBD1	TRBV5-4	TGTGCCAGCGCCCCAAATCGGGGACAGGGGGCGGAGACCCAGTACTTC	CASAPNRGQGAETQYF
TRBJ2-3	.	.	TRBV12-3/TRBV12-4	TGTGCCAGCAGCTATCCAGGGACAGATACGCAGTATTTT	CASSYPGTDTQYF
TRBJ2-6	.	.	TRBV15	TGTGCCACCAGCAGAGATTTTCTAGGGGCGCGGTGGGCCGGGGCCAACGTCCTGACTTTC	CATSRDFLGARWAGANVLTF